These T cell receptor beta chains were read from a single sample in a study of early T cells in non-severe SARS-CoV-2 infection. TCRdb re-analysed the 5' RACE reads in MiXCR, keeping a single row per CDR3 protein. The sample shows 50,000 to 60,000 distinct CDR3 sequences, 9.5% to 11% of them seen only once. Sequenced input: whole blood. All receptors derive from an adult who was a healthcare worker with PCR-confirmed SARS-CoV-2 infection or an uninfected control (not recorded which). CDR3s include the opening cysteine and the closing phenylalanine or tryptophan. The order of the fields is clone size, D gene, CDR3 length, V gene, J gene, CDR3 protein, CDR3 DNA. D genes are given only for firm matches. Clone size, where shown, is once, few, many, or a class for clones that have expanded.

size: few
D: NA
length: 13
V: TRBV10-3
J: TRBJ2-1
CDR3: CAISVNLQNEQFF
DNA: TGTGCCATCAGTGTTAATTTGCAGAATGAGCAGTTCTTC

size: many
D: TRBD2
length: 16
V: TRBV7-6
J: TRBJ2-2
CDR3: CASSSPGLASDGELFF
DNA: TGTGCCAGCAGCTCGCCGGGACTAGCATCCGACGGGGAGCTGTTTTTT

size: NA
D: NA
length: 15
V: TRBV6-6
J: TRBJ2-7
CDR3: CASSYGLGFSYEQYF
DNA: TGTGCCAGCAGTTACGGGTTGGGCTTCTCCTACGAGCAGTACTTC

size: many
D: TRBD2
length: 15
V: TRBV5-4
J: TRBJ2-1
CDR3: CASSLVLAGANEQFF
DNA: TGTGCCAGCAGCTTAGTACTAGCGGGGGCGAATGAGCAGTTCTTC

size: many
D: NA
length: 18
V: TRBV7-2
J: TRBJ2-3
CDR3: CASSLALGLQTSTDTQYF
DNA: TGTGCCAGCAGCTTAGCGCTAGGGCTTCAGACTAGCACAGATACGCAGTATTTT

size: few
D: NA
length: 11
V: TRBV7-9
J: TRBJ2-3
CDR3: CASSFQDTQYF
DNA: TGTGCCAGCAGCTTTCAAGATACGCAGTATTTT

size: NA
D: NA
length: 13
V: TRBV28
J: TRBJ2-1
CDR3: CACQGASYNEQFF
DNA: TGTGCCTGCCAGGGCGCCTCCTACAATGAGCAGTTCTTC

size: many
D: TRBD1
length: 14
V: TRBV7-8
J: TRBJ1-6
CDR3: CASSEWDRGSPLHF
DNA: TGTGCCAGCAGCGAATGGGACAGGGGTTCACCCCTCCACTTT

size: few
D: NA
length: 13
V: TRBV12-3/TRBV12-4
J: TRBJ2-7
CDR3: CASSFGRRSEQYF
DNA: TGTGCCAGCAGTTTTGGGCGGAGGTCCGAGCAGTACTTC

size: NA
D: NA
length: 12
V: TRBV19
J: TRBJ2-3
CDR3: CASTDSPNTQYF
DNA: TGTGCCAGTACCGACTCCCCAAATACGCAGTATTTT

size: few
D: TRBD2
length: 14
V: TRBV20-1
J: TRBJ2-5
CDR3: CSAPTGGQTETQYF
DNA: TGCAGTGCGCCAACGGGGGGGCAGACAGAGACCCAGTACTTC

size: NA
D: NA
length: 14
V: TRBV2
J: TRBJ2-1
CDR3: CASRQGRTYNEQFF
DNA: TGTGCCAGCAGACAGGGAAGGACTTACAATGAGCAGTTCTTC

size: many
D: TRBD2
length: 18
V: TRBV4-3
J: TRBJ2-7
CDR3: CASSQAGTSGRPGNEQYF
DNA: TGCGCCAGCAGCCAAGCCGGGACTAGCGGGAGGCCAGGAAACGAGCAGTACTTC

size: many
D: NA
length: 15
V: TRBV7-9
J: TRBJ1-5
CDR3: CASSPAEGGRQPQHF
DNA: TGTGCCAGCAGCCCTGCGGAGGGGGGGAGGCAGCCCCAGCATTTT

size: NA
D: TRBD1
length: 15
V: TRBV11-2
J: TRBJ2-7
CDR3: CASSLLQGQAYEQYF
DNA: TGTGCCAGCAGCTTGCTTCAGGGACAGGCCTACGAGCAGTACTTC

size: few
D: NA
length: 13
V: TRBV6-7
J: TRBJ2-4
CDR3: CARCQGVKNIQYF
DNA: TGTGCCCGTTGCCAGGGTGTCAAAAACATTCAGTACTTC

size: NA
D: TRBD2
length: 15
V: TRBV11-2
J: TRBJ2-5
CDR3: CASSLGVGLAETQYF
DNA: TGTGCCAGCAGCTTAGGGGTGGGACTAGCAGAGACCCAGTACTTC

size: NA
D: NA
length: 14
V: TRBV5-1
J: TRBJ2-5
CDR3: CASTRTVLKETQYF
DNA: TGCGCCAGCACCAGAACGGTACTCAAAGAGACCCAGTACTTC

size: once
D: TRBD2
length: 18
V: TRBV12-5
J: TRBJ2-7
CDR3: CASGLPKPLAGDSYEQYF
DNA: TGTGCTAGTGGTTTGCCAAAACCCTTAGCGGGGGACTCCTACGAGCAGTACTTC

size: many
D: NA
length: 15
V: TRBV7-2
J: TRBJ2-7
CDR3: CASSLGGVASYEQYF
DNA: TGTGCCAGCAGCTTAGGCGGGGTAGCGTCCTACGAGCAGTACTTC

size: NA
D: TRBD2
length: 17
V: TRBV24-1
J: TRBJ2-1
CDR3: CATSDLPSSGAGNEQFF
DNA: TGTGCCACCAGTGACCTGCCCTCTAGCGGGGCGGGTAATGAGCAGTTCTTC

size: many
D: NA
length: 12
V: TRBV20-1
J: TRBJ1-1
CDR3: CSVPNTGTEAFF
DNA: TGCAGTGTTCCTAATACAGGCACTGAAGCTTTCTTT